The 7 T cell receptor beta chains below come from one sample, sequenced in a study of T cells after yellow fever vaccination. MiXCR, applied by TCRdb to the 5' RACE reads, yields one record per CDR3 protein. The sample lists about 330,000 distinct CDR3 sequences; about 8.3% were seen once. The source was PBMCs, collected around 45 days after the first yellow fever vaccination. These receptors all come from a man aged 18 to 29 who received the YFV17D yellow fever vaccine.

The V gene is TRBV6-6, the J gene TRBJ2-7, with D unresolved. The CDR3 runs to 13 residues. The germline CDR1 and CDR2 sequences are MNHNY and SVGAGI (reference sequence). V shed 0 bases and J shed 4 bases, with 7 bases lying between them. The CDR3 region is CASSYSTEYEQYV. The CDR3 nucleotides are TGTGCCAGCAGTTACTCGACGGAGTACGAGCAGTACGTC.

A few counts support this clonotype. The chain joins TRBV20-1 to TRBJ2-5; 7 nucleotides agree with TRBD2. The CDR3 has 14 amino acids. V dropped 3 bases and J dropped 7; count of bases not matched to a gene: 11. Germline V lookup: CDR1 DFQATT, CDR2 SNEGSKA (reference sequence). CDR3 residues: CSARPTSPGGTQYF. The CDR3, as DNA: TGCAGTGCTAGGCCGACTAGCCCTGGAGGGACCCAGTACTTC.

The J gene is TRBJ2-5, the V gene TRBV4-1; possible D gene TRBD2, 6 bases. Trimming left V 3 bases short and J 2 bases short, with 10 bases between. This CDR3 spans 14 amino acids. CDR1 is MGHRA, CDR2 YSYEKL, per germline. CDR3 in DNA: TGCGCCAGCAGCCAGGGACTGAGACAAGAGACCCAGTACTTC. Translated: CASSQGLRQETQYF.

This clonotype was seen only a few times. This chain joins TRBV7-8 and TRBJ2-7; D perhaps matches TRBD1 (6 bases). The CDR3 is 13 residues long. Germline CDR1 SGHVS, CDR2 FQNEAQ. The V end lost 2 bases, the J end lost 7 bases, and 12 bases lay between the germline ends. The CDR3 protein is CASSLTGTKEQYV. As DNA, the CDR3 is TGTGCCAGCAGCTTAACCGGGACAAAAGAGCAGTACGTC.

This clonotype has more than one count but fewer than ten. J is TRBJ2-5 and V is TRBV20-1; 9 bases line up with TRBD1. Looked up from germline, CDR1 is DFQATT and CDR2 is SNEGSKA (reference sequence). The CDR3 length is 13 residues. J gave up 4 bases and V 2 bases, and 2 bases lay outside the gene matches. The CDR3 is CSARRTGVETQYF. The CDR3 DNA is TGCAGTGCTAGAAGGACAGGGGTAGAGACCCAGTACTTC.

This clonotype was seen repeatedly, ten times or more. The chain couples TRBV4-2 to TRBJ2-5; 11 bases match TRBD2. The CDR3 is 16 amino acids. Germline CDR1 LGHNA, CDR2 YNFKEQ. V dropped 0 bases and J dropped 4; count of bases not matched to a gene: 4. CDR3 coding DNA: TGTGCCAGCAGCCAAGATCCCACTAGCGGGGGAGAGACCCAGTACTTC. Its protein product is CASSQDPTSGGETQYF.

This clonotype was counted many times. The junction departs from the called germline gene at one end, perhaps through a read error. The DNA for the CDR3 is TGTGCCAGCACTTTACAGGGGGCTGGAAACACCATATATTTT. Its protein is CASTLQGAGNTIYF. The gene calls are TRBV12-3 or TRBV12-4 and TRBJ1-3; 8 positions agree with TRBD1. This CDR3 comprises 14 residues.